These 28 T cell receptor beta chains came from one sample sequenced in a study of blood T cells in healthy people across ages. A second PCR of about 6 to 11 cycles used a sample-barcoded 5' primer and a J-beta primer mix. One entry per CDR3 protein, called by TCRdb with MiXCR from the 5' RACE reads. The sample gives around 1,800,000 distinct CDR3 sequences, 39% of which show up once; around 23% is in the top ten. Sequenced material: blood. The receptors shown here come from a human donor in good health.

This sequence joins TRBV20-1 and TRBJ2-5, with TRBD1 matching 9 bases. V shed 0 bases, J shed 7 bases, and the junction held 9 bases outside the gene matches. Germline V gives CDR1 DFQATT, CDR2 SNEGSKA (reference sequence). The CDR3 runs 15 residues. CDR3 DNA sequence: TGCAGTGCTAGAGACCCGGACAGGGGCTACGGGACCCAGTACTTC. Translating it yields CSARDPDRGYGTQYF.

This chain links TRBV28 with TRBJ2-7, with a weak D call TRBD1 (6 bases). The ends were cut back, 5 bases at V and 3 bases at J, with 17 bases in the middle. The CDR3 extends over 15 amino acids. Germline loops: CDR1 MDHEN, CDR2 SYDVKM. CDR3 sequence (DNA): TGTGCCAGCAGTCCCCGACAGGAACTAAACTACGAGCAGTACTTC. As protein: CASSPRQELNYEQYF.

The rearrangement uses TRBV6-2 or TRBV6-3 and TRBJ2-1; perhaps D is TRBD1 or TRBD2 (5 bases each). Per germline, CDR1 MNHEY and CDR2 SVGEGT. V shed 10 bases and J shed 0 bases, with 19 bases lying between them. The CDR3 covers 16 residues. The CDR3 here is CANSNLGDPSYNEQFF. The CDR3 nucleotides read TGTGCCAACAGCAACCTCGGGGACCCCTCCTACAATGAGCAGTTCTTC.

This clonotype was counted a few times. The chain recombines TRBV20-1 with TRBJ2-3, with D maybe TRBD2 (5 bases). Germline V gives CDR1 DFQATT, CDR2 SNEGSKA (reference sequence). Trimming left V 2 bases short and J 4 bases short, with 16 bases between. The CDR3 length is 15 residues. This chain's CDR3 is CSARPPGRRADTQYF. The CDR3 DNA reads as TGCAGTGCTAGACCCCCAGGCCGGCGGGCAGATACGCAGTATTTT.

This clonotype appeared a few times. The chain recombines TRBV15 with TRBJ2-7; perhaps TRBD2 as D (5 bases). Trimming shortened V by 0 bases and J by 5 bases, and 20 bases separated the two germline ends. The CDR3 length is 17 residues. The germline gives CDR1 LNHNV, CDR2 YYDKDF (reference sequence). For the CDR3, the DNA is TGTGCCACCAGCAGAGATTTTCGAGCAGGAGGACGCAACGAGCAGTACTTC. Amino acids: CATSRDFRAGGRNEQYF. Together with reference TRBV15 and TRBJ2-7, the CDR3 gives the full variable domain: DAMVIQNPRYQVTQFGKPVTLSCSQTLNHNVMYWYQQKSSQAPKLLFHYYDKDFNNEADTPDNFQSRRPNTSFCFLDIRSPGLGDTAMYLCATSRDFRAGGRNEQYFGPGTRLTVT.

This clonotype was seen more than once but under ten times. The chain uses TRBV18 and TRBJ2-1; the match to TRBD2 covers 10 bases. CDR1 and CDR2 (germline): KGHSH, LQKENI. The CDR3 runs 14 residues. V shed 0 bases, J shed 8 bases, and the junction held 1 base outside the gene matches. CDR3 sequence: CASSPPLAGDEQFF. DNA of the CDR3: TGTGCCAGCTCACCACCCCTAGCGGGGGATGAGCAGTTCTTC.

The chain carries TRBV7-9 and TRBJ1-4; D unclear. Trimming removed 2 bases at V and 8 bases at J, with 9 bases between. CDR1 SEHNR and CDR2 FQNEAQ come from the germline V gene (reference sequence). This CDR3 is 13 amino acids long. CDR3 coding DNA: TGTGCCAGCAGCTTATATGGGCCCGAAAAACTGTTTTTT. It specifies CASSLYGPEKLFF.

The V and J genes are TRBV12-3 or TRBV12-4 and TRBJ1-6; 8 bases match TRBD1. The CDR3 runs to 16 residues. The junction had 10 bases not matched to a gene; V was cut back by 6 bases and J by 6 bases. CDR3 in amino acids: CASSPQGERSNSPLHF. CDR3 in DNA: TGTGCCAGCAGCCCACAGGGGGAACGGAGTAATTCACCCCTCCACTTT.

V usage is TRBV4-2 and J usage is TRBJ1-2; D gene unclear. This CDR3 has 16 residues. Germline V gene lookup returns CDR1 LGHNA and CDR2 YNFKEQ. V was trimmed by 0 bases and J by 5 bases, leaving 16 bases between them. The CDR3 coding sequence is TGTGCCAGCAGCCAAGACCTAGACACCTTCCTGTATGGCTACACCTTC. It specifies CASSQDLDTFLYGYTF.

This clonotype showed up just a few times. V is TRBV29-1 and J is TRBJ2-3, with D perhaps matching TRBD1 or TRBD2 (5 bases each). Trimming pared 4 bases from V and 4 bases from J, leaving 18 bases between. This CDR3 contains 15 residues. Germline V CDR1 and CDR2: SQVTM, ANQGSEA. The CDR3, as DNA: TGCAGCGTTGCTCTCTTGGGGGAATCGCCAGATACGCAGTATTTT. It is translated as CSVALLGESPDTQYF.

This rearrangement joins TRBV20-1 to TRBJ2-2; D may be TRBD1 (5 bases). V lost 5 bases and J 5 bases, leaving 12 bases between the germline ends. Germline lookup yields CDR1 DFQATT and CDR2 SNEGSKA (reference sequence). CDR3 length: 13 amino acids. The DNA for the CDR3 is TGCAGTGCTCCGACAGATGTTACCGGGGAGCTGTTTTTT. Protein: CSAPTDVTGELFF.

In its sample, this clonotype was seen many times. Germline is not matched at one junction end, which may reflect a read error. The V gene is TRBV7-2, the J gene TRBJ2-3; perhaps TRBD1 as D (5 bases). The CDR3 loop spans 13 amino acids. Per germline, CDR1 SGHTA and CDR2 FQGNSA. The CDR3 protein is CASSLWGTDTQYF. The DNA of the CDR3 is TGTGCCAGCAGCTTATGGGGCACGGATACGCAGTATTTT.

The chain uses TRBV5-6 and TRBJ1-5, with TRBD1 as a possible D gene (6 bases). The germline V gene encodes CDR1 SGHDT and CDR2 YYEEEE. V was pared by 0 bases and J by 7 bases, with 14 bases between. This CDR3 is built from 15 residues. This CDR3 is CASSLAHRVGQPQHF. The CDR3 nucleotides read TGTGCCAGCAGCTTGGCCCACAGGGTCGGGCAGCCCCAGCATTTT.

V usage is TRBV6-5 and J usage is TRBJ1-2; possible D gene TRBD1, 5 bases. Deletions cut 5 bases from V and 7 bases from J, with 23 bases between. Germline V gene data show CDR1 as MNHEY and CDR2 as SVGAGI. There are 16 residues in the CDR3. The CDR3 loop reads CASSTGGFRGAGGYTF. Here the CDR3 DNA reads TGTGCCAGCAGTACTGGGGGGTTTCGAGGGGCTGGTGGCTACACCTTC.

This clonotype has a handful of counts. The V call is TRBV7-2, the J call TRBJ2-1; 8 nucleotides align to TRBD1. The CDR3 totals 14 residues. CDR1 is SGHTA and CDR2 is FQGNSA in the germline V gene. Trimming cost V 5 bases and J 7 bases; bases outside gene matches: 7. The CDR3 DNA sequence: TGTGCCAGCAGCGTGGGACAGGACCCAAATGAGCAGTTCTTC. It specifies CASSVGQDPNEQFF.

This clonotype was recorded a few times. The CDR3 is CSARTRMGRHEQYF. The CDR3 coding sequence is TGCAGTGCTAGAACCAGGATGGGGCGGCATGAGCAGTACTTC. This chain joins TRBV20-1 and TRBJ2-4, with a tentative D call TRBD1 (5 bases). Per the germline V gene, CDR1 is DFQATT and CDR2 is SNEGSKA (reference sequence). The CDR3 is 14 residues long. The V and J ends lost 2 bases and 13 bases respectively, with 21 bases between them.

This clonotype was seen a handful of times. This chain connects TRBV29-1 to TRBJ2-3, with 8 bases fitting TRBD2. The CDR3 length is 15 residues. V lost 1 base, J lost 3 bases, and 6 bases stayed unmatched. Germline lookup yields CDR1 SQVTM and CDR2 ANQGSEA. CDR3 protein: CSVEGERGSTDTQYF. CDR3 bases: TGCAGCGTTGAAGGCGAGCGGGGGTCTACAGATACGCAGTATTTT.

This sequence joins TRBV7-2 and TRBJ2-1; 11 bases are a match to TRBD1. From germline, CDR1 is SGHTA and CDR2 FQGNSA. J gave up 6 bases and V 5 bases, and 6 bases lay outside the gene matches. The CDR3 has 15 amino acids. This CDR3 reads CASSQDRGHLNEQFF. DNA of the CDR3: TGTGCCAGCAGCCAGGACAGGGGGCATCTCAATGAGCAGTTCTTC.

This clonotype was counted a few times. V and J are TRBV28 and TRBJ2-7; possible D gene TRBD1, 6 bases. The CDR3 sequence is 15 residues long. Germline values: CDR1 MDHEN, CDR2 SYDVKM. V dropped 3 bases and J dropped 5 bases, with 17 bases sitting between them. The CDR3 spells CASSLLPGAGNEQYF. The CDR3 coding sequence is TGTGCCAGCAGTTTGCTGCCAGGGGCTGGGAACGAGCAGTACTTC.

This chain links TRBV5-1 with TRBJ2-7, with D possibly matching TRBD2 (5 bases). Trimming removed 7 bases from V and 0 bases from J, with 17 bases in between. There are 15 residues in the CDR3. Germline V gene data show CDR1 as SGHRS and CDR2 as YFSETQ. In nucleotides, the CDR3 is TGCGCCAGCCCCTCTCGGGAATTAGGCTCCTACGAGCAGTACTTC. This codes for CASPSRELGSYEQYF.

DNA of the CDR3: TGTGCCAGCAGCTTAGATTTACTCGCGCTACTTAGCGGGATCTCCTACGAGCAGTACTTC. Its translation is CASSLDLLALLSGISYEQYF. The rearrangement links TRBV11-2 to TRBJ2-7, with 8 bases aligning to TRBD2. J gave up 0 bases and V 0 bases, and 16 bases lay outside the gene matches. Germline loops: CDR1 SGHAT, CDR2 FQNNGV. The CDR3 is made up of 20 amino acids.

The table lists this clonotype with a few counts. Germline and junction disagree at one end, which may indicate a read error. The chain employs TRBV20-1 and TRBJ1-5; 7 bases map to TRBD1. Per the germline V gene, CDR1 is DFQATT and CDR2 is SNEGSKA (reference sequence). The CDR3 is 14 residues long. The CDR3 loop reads CSATTGEVNQPQHF. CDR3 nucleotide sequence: TGCAGTGCAACCACAGGGGAAGTAAATCAACCCCAGCATTTT.

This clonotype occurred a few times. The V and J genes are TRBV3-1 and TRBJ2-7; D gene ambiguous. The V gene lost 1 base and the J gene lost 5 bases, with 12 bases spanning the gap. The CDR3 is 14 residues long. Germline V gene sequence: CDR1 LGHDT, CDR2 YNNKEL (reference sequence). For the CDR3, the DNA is TGTGCCAGCAGCCAAGTTCTCGGAGCCCACGAGCAGTACTTC. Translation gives CASSQVLGAHEQYF.

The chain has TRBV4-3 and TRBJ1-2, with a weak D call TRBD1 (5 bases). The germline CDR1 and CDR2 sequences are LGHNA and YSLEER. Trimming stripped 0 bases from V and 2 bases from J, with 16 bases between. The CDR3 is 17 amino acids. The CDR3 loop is CASSQETRRQLNYGYTF. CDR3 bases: TGCGCCAGCAGCCAAGAGACCCGAAGACAGCTAAACTATGGCTACACCTTC.

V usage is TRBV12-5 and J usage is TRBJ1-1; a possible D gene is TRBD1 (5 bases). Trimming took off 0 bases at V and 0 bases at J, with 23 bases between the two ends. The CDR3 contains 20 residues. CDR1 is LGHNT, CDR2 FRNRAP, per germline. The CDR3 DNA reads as TGTGCTAGTGGTTTGGTACTAAGTTCCGGGATTGAGGGGTTGAACACTGAAGCTTTCTTT. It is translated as CASGLVLSSGIEGLNTEAFF.

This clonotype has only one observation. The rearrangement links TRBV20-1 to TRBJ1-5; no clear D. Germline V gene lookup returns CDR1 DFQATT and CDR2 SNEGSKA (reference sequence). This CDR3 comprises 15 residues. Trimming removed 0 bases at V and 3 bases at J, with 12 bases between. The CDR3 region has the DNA TGCAGTGCTAGAGATCACGGGCGGTTCAATCAGCCCCAGCATTTT. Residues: CSARDHGRFNQPQHF.

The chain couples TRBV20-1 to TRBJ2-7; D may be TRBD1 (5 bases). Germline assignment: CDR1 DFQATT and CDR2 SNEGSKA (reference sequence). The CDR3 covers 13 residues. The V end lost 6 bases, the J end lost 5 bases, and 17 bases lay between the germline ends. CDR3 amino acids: CSAQGRVGNEQYF. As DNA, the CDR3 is TGCAGTGCGCAGGGTCGAGTGGGGAACGAGCAGTACTTC.

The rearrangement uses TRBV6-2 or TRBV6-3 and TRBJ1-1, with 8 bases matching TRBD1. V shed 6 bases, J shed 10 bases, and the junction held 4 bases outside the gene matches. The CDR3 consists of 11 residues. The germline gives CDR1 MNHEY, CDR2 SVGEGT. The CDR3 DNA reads TGTGCCAGCAGCTCAGGGGGCCGAGCTTTCTTT. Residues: CASSSGGRAFF.